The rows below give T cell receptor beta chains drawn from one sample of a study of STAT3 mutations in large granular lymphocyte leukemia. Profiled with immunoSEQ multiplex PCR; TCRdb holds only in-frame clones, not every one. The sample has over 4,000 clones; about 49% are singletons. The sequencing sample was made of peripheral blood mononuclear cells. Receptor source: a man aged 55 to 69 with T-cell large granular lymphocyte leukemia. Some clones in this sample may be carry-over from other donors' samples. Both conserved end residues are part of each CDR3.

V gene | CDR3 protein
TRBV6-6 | CASRPDATKIETQYF
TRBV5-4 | CASSGAGLAGGFTDTQYF
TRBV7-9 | CASSLTGNTDTQYF
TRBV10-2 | CASSEDGTDNQPQHF
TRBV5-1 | CASSQTGQWDTQYF
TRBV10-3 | CATGGSSYEQYF
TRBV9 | CASDPQGRGPEAFF
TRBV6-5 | CASSRQGQTEAFF
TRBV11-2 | CASSLGVESGYTF
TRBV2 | CASTPGQGPRETQYF
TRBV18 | CASSPSGTGGVEQYF
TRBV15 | CATVLGTAQGETQYF
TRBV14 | CASSRLAGGWGEQFF
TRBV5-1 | CASKDSGRDEQFF
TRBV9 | CASSVGWGLGEQYF
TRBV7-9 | CASSLTSPPYEQYF
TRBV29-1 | CSVLSQPQHF
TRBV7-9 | CASSSNPANGYTF
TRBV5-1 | CASSLEGPQETQYF
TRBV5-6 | CASSLVAGTGANVLTF
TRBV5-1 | CASSQTPTSGGIQYF
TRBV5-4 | CASSRSGGASYEQYF
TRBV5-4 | CASSLGLSNQETQYF